This T cell receptor (beta chain) comes out of a study of T-cell reconstitution after alpha-beta-depleted transplantation in children. The germline V gene encodes CDR1 SNHLY and CDR2 FYNNEI. V trimming: 8 bases; J trimming: 5 bases; junction bases outside the gene matches: 6. The CDR3 covers 14 residues. Construction of the TCRbeta library involved unique molecular identifiers. Each CDR3 protein gets one entry after TCRdb re-called the PCR reads with MiXCR. The sample has about 490,000 distinct CDR3 sequences; more than 9% are singletons. Whole-study findings and limits: At around two months after transplant, the alpha-beta T cells were reportedly derived from several hundred expanded clones that came from non-depleted graft cells.

On this clonotype itself: The target antigen is unknown.

This specimen was PBMCs, taken before TCRalphabeta/CD19-depleted stem cell transplant. The TCR originated in a child aged 2 to 10 with inherited bone marrow failure, due to receive a stem cell transplant. The genes are TRBV2 and TRBJ2-1, with 10 nucleotides matching TRBD2. CDR3 coding DNA: TGTGCCAGCGGGTGGACTAGCGGAGACAATGAGCAGTTCTTC. Translation gives CASGWTSGDNEQFF.